This T cell receptor beta chain was sequenced in a study of blood T cell repertoires in COVID-19. The wider study: Specimens from acute and convalescent COVID-19 originated in the United States, Italy and Spain. PBMCs, B-cell-depleted T cells, or T cells were the source of the cDNA or gDNA that made up the material.

In the authors' methods: Estimation of nucleated cell counts relied on the amplification of reference gene primers. Libraries were prepared by immunoSEQ multiplex PCR; TCRdb keeps only in-frame clonotypes and omits some of them. The D gene and trimming were derived from the DNA, and the V and J assignments and clone size from that table. Of about 360,000 clones listed, 65% to 90% are singletons. Trimming removed 2 bases from V and 4 bases from J, with 18 bases in between. The germline V gene encodes CDR1 SGHRS and CDR2 YFSETQ. There are 16 residues in the CDR3. This clone was observed once. Seattle researchers signed up patients amid active infection and tracked them longitudinally.

The TCR sequence derives from a woman aged 60-70 years with COVID-19, enrolled during active disease. The rearrangement links TRBV5-1 to TRBJ1-1, with a tentative D call TRBD1 (6 bases). Sequences were obtained from peripheral blood. The CDR3 DNA follows: TGCGCCAGCAGCTTTGGACACGGTGTAGGGGGCACTGAAGCTTTCTTT. Translation gives CASSFGHGVGGTEAFF.